A selection of T cell receptor beta chains follows, all from one sample in a study of blood T cells in healthy people across ages. TCRdb re-analysed the 5' RACE reads in MiXCR, keeping a single row per CDR3 protein. Of about 640,000 distinct CDR3 sequences in the sample, 40% to 45% are singletons; the top ten hold 30%. Sequencing input: blood. Receptors were obtained from a man older than 75 in good health. The CDR3 runs from the conserved cysteine through the conserved F or W. A D gene is named only where the DNA matches it firmly. Size values are once, few and many counts, or a class for expanded clones, and some rows have none.

>TRBV12-3/TRBV12-4|NA|TRBJ2-5|TRBD1
TGTGCCAGCAGTTCGTGGACAGGACCTCAAGAGACCCAGTACTTC
CASSSWTGPQETQYF
>TRBV28|NA|TRBJ2-7|NA
TGTGCCAGCAGTTTAAGGCGGAACTACGAGCAGTACTTC
CASSLRRNYEQYF
>TRBV29-1|many|TRBJ2-7|TRBD2
TGCAGCGTTGAGGTGTGGCGGGAGCGAACCTACGAGCAGTACTTC
CSVEVWRERTYEQYF
>TRBV20-1|NA|TRBJ2-1|TRBD2
TGCAGTGCTGTGTGGCGGGAGGCATCCTACAATGAGCAGTTCTTC
CSAVWREASYNEQFF
>TRBV20-1|few|TRBJ2-3|TRBD2
TGCAGTGTGGCTAGCGGGGGTTTAGGACCGTATACAGATACGCAGTATTTT
CSVASGGLGPYTDTQYF
>TRBV9|few|TRBJ2-3|NA
TGTGCCAGCAGCGTAGGGTTAGGGGTCGGCACAGATACGCAGTATTTT
CASSVGLGVGTDTQYF
>TRBV10-2|NA|TRBJ2-1|TRBD2
TGCGCCAGCAGTGAGGTTTTAGGGCGGGGGGGTGGTAACTCGGACAATGAGCAGTTATTC
CASSEVLGRGGGNSDNEQLF
>TRBV7-3|few|TRBJ2-3|NA
TGTGCCAGCAGCTTCACCCCGGGAGCAACAGATACGCAGTATTTT
CASSFTPGATDTQYF
>TRBV28|NA|TRBJ2-1|TRBD2
TGTGCCAGCGGCTCCCCCGGGACTAGCATCGTTGAGCAGTTCTTC
CASGSPGTSIVEQFF
>TRBV4-2|few|TRBJ2-7|NA
TGTGCCAGCAGCCAAGTTGGGGCAGGGGAGCCCTACGAGCAGTACTTC
CASSQVGAGEPYEQYF
>TRBV20-1|few|TRBJ2-3|TRBD1
TGCAGTGCCAGACCGGGACAGGGAGGGAATACGCAGTATTTT
CSARPGQGGNTQYF
>TRBV12-3/TRBV12-4|NA|TRBJ1-1|TRBD1
TGTGCCACCCACCGGACAGGGGGCATGAGCGCTTTCTTT
CATHRTGGMSAFF
>TRBV7-9|NA|TRBJ2-5|NA
TGTGCCAGCAGCTTGGCAGACCAAGAGACCCAGTACTTC
CASSLADQETQYF
>TRBV11-2|few|TRBJ1-6|NA
TGTGCCAGCAGCTTTCACAGGCAAGATTCACCCCTCCACTTT
CASSFHRQDSPLHF
>TRBV6-2/TRBV6-3|NA|TRBJ2-7|TRBD2
TGTGCCAGCAGAAGCGGGGGCTCCTACGAGCAGTACTTC
CASRSGGSYEQYF
>TRBV27|NA|TRBJ2-1|NA
TGTGCCAGCAGTGTCACCTACCGAGGGGCCTACAATGAGCAGTTCTTC
CASSVTYRGAYNEQFF
>TRBV11-2|few|TRBJ2-6|NA
TGTGCCAGCAGTTACACGTACTCTGGGGCCAACGTCCTGACTTTC
CASSYTYSGANVLTF